This T cell receptor (beta chain) is drawn from a study of blood T cell repertoires in COVID-19. CDR1 is MNHEY and CDR2 is SMNVEV in the germline V gene (reference sequence). Deletions cut 1 base from V and 7 bases from J, with 16 bases between. The CDR3 length is 16 residues. Clones were read by immunoSEQ multiplex PCR, and TCRdb kept only the in-frame ones, dropping some. The repertoire holds roughly 440,000 clones, with about nine tenths as singletons. Patients at the Seattle site were enrolled during active infection and followed longitudinally. The TCR originated in a woman in her forties or fifties with COVID-19, enrolled during active disease. Input material: peripheral blood. The genes are TRBV27 and TRBJ2-2; the D gene is possibly TRBD1 (5 bases). This chain's CDR3 is CASSLYQGSSVGELFF. The DNA of the CDR3 is TGTGCCAGCAGTTTATACCAGGGTTCCAGCGTCGGGGAGCTGTTTTTT.